This T cell receptor beta chain was sequenced in a study of blood T cell repertoires in COVID-19. Using immunoSEQ multiplex PCR, the repertoire was profiled, and TCRdb retains in-frame clones only, with some absent. The sample includes hundreds of thousands of clones, roughly 85% of them seen just once. From germline, CDR1 is SGHRS and CDR2 YFSETQ. The V gene lost 3 bases and the J gene lost 7 bases, with 14 bases spanning the gap. The CDR3 length is 14 residues. Sequencing input: PBMCs or T cells enriched from blood (not recorded which). The chain employs TRBV5-1 and TRBJ2-1, with a tentative D call TRBD2 (6 bases). The sequence came from a woman aged 35 to 49 who had recovered from COVID-19. The chain's CDR3 is CASSSNTGANEQFF. The CDR3 DNA reads TGCGCCAGCAGCTCCAACACGGGAGCAAATGAGCAGTTCTTC.